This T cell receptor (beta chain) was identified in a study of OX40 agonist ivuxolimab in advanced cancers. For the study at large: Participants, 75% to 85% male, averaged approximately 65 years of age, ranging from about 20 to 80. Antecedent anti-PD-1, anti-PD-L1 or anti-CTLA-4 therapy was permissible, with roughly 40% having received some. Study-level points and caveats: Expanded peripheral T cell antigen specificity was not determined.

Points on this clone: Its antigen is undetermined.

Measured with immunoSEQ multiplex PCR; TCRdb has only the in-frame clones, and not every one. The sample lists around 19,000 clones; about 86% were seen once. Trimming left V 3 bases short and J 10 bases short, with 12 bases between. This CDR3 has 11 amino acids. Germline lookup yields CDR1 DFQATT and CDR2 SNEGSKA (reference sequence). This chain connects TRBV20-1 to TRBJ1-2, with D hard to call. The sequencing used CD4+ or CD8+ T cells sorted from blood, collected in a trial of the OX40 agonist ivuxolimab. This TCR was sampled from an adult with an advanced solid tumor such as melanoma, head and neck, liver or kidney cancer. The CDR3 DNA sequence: TGCAGTGCTAGGAACCTGGCGGACTACACCTTC. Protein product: CSARNLADYTF.